Below, one TCR beta chain is given with its context. How the authors handled the data: Scientists estimated how many nucleated cells there were by amplifying reference gene primers. TCRdb keeps only in-frame clones here, not all; method: immunoSEQ multiplex PCR. V, J and clone size derive from that table, while D and trimming were established from the DNA sequence. The table lists over 65,000 clones, roughly 89% of them singletons, with 7% to 8.5% in the top ten. These data come from a study of blood T cell repertoires in COVID-19. The overall study: Nucleic acid was either cDNA or gDNA, and it came from T cells, B-cell-depleted T cells, or PBMCs.

The CDR3 has 12 amino acids. Germline V lookup: CDR1 SGHNT, CDR2 YENEEA. The germline V and J ends were trimmed by 1 base and 7 bases, with 4 bases remaining between them. This sequence originates from a man younger than 45 with acute or convalescent COVID-19. The sequencing sample was made of peripheral blood. The genes are TRBV11-3 and TRBJ2-2; D not resolved. Here the CDR3 reads CASSLVIGELFF. CDR3 coding DNA: TGTGCCAGCAGCTTAGTTATCGGGGAGCTGTTTTTT.